One and the same sample provided the 29 T cell receptor beta chains below, sequenced in a study of cytomegalovirus exposure and HLA in healthy donors. Generated by immunoSEQ multiplex PCR, the TCRdb table keeps only in-frame clones and is missing some. The profile covers approximately 140,000 clones, with almost 85% appearing a single time and more than 1.4% taken by the ten largest. Material: PBMCs. Receptors were obtained from a woman in her thirties in good health and CMV-seronegative.

This clone was detected only once. This chain connects TRBV7-2 to TRBJ2-7; a weak D match, TRBD2 (5 bases). Germline V gene lookup returns CDR1 SGHTA and CDR2 FQGNSA. V was pared by 5 bases and J by 2 bases, with 13 bases between. The CDR3 consists of 14 residues. The CDR3, as DNA: TGTGCCAGCAGCCGAGCCGGGATACCCTACGAGCAGTACTTC. Encoded protein: CASSRAGIPYEQYF.

This chain connects TRBV2 to TRBJ2-3, with D possibly TRBD2 on 6 matching bases. Germline CDR1 is SNHLY and CDR2 is FYNNEI. V was pared by 7 bases and J by 15 bases, with 26 bases between. This CDR3 comprises 14 residues. In DNA, the CDR3 is TGTGCCAGCACGTTGGTTAGCGGCACAGATACGCCCTATTTT. Protein: CASTLVSGTDTPYF.

This chain uses TRBV2 with TRBJ2-3; tentatively, D is TRBD1 (5 bases). The CDR3 is 13 amino acids. Looked up from germline, CDR1 is SNHLY and CDR2 is FYNNEI. V was trimmed by 7 bases and J by 1 base, leaving 9 bases between them. As DNA, the CDR3 is TGTGCCAGCAATTCAGGGCGCACAGATACGCAGTATTTT. Residues: CASNSGRTDTQYF. Looking up the rest from reference TRBV2 and TRBJ2-3 gives the full variable domain: EPEVTQTPSHQVTQMGQEVILRCVPISNHLYFYWYRQILGQKVEFLVSFYNNEISEKSEIFDDQFSVERPDGSNFTLKIRSTKLEDSAMYFCASNSGRTDTQYFGPGTRLTVL.

This chain uses TRBV2 with TRBJ1-3; 7 positions match TRBD1. This CDR3 has 16 residues. CDR1 and CDR2 from the germline V gene are SNHLY and FYNNEI. Losses at the gene ends were 6 bases for V and 0 bases for J; bases not matched to a gene: 8. This CDR3 is CASSQTGRVSGNTIYF. The CDR3 DNA follows: TGTGCCAGCAGCCAGACAGGGCGAGTCTCTGGAAACACCATATATTTT.

The CDR3 reads CASSLSRDEKLFF. As DNA, the CDR3 is TGTGCCAGCAGCTTATCCAGGGATGAAAAACTGTTTTTT. The chain uses TRBV7-2 and TRBJ1-4; the D gene is possibly TRBD1 (5 bases). This CDR3 region has 13 residues. CDR1 SGHTA and CDR2 FQGNSA come from the germline V gene. Trimming shortened V by 2 bases and J by 6 bases, and 7 bases separated the two germline ends.

The rearrangement links TRBV28 to TRBJ2-2; TRBD2 matches 11 bases. Germline CDR1 MDHEN, CDR2 SYDVKM. The CDR3 contains 16 residues. The junction had 7 bases not matched to a gene; V was cut back by 5 bases and J by 5 bases. The CDR3 here is CASSPLAGGLTGELFF. As DNA, the CDR3 is TGTGCCAGCAGTCCCTTAGCGGGGGGGCTTACCGGGGAGCTGTTTTTT.

This chain uses TRBV10-3 with TRBJ2-7, with D possibly being TRBD2 (6 bases). Per germline, CDR1 ENHRY and CDR2 SYGVKD. The CDR3 is made up of 12 amino acids. V was clipped by 4 bases and J by 2 bases, with 6 bases between them. The CDR3 sequence is CAISGTTYEQYF. DNA for the CDR3: TGTGCCATCAGTGGGACTACCTACGAGCAGTACTTC.

The rearrangement joins TRBV5-1 to TRBJ1-4; 7 nucleotides agree with TRBD1. The CDR3 length is 15 residues. V lost 3 bases and J lost 5; bases outside the gene matches: 7. CDR1 is SGHRS, CDR2 YFSETQ, per germline. The CDR3 spells CASSSGQPTNEKLFF. The DNA for the CDR3 is TGCGCCAGCAGCTCGGGACAGCCGACGAATGAAAAACTGTTTTTT.

The chain uses TRBV7-3 and TRBJ2-7; D perhaps matches TRBD2 (6 bases). There are 13 residues in the CDR3. With 5 bases removed from V and 6 bases from J, the gap between germline ends came to 14 bases. In germline, CDR1 is SGHTA, CDR2 FQGTGA. The CDR3 DNA reads as TGTGCCAGCAGCCTCCACCGGGGAGGCGAGCAGTACTTC. Protein product: CASSLHRGGEQYF.

V gene TRBV5-5 combines with J gene TRBJ2-3, with a possible D match to TRBD1 (5 bases). V lost 0 bases and J 3 bases, leaving 23 bases between the germline ends. This CDR3 contains 19 residues. CDR1 is SGHKS, CDR2 YYEKEE, per germline (reference sequence). CDR3 residues: CASSLVGAGSVSRTDTQYF. The CDR3 nucleotides read TGTGCCAGCAGCTTGGTTGGGGCAGGTTCGGTGTCTCGGACAGATACGCAGTATTTT.

The chain employs TRBV9 and TRBJ2-5; TRBD2 aligns across 9 bases. Germline CDR1 and CDR2: SGDLS and YYNGEE. J gave up 5 bases and V 6 bases, and 14 bases lay outside the gene matches. The CDR3 runs to 16 residues. CDR3 nucleotides: TGTGCCAGCAACCCAGAGGGTAGCGGGGGATCGGAGACCCAGTACTTC. Amino acid sequence: CASNPEGSGGSETQYF.

The chain recombines TRBV7-2 with TRBJ1-1; 8 nucleotides align to TRBD1. This CDR3 is 15 amino acids long. Per germline, CDR1 SGHTA and CDR2 FQGNSA. V was pared by 1 base and J by 5 bases, with 6 bases of the junction left unmatched. The DNA for the CDR3 is TGTGCCAGCAGCTTAGTCGCAGGGGGCAATACTGAAGCTTTCTTT. Translation: CASSLVAGGNTEAFF.

This chain uses TRBV5-1 with TRBJ2-5, with D perhaps TRBD2 (6 bases). The germline V gene encodes CDR1 SGHRS and CDR2 YFSETQ. V lost 6 bases to trimming and J lost 2 bases, with 20 bases between them. The CDR3 covers 16 residues. CDR3 protein: CASKLGAGGRQETQYF. The CDR3, as DNA: TGCGCCAGCAAACTGGGAGCGGGCGGGCGGCAAGAGACCCAGTACTTC.

This rearrangement joins TRBV6-5 to TRBJ2-1, with TRBD2 matching 14 bases. This CDR3 comprises 16 residues. V trimming: 2 bases; J trimming: 4 bases; junction bases outside the gene matches: 1. Germline V lookup: CDR1 MNHEY, CDR2 SVGAGI. For the CDR3, the DNA is TGTGCCAGCAGTTACCGGACTAGCGGGGGGTACAATGAGCAGTTCTTC. Protein product: CASSYRTSGGYNEQFF.

The J gene is TRBJ2-1, the V gene TRBV6-5; 7 bases line up with TRBD1. J lost 5 bases, V lost 6 bases, and 7 bases had no gene match. This CDR3 contains 14 residues. Germline V CDR1 and CDR2: MNHEY, SVGAGI. Written as DNA, the CDR3 is TGTGCCAGCAGCTACCTGGGACAGAACAATGAGCAGTTCTTC. It translates to CASSYLGQNNEQFF.

Here the CDR3 DNA reads TGTGCCAGTAGCCCCGGGGGGAATTCACCCCTCCACTTT. This gives the protein CASSPGGNSPLHF. The genes are TRBV19 and TRBJ1-6; D is perhaps TRBD1 (5 bases). Deletions cut 6 bases from V and 7 bases from J, with 10 bases between. CDR3 length: 13 residues. CDR1 and CDR2 from the germline V gene are LNHDA and SQIVND (reference sequence).

The rearrangement uses TRBV5-4 and TRBJ1-1; 8 positions match TRBD1. The ends lost 6 bases at V and 1 base at J; junction bases unmatched: 5. Germline V gene sequence: CDR1 SGHNT, CDR2 YYREEE (reference sequence). There are 14 residues in the CDR3. The CDR3 loop is CASTNRGKNTEAFF. The DNA for the CDR3 is TGTGCCAGCACCAACAGGGGGAAGAACACTGAAGCTTTCTTT.

The genes are TRBV4-3 and TRBJ2-7; a possible D gene is TRBD1 (6 bases). The germline V gene has CDR1 LGHNA and CDR2 YSLEER. The CDR3 is 15 residues long. Trimming pared 1 base from V and 6 bases from J, leaving 16 bases between. CDR3 nucleotide sequence: TGCGCCAGCAGCCAAGTTGGTCAGGGGCCGGTCGAGCAGTACTTC. It specifies CASSQVGQGPVEQYF.

The chain combines TRBV11-2 with TRBJ2-7; D is perhaps TRBD2 (6 bases). Germline V gives CDR1 SGHAT, CDR2 FQNNGV. This CDR3 has 12 residues. V was shortened by 2 bases and J by 5 bases, with 7 bases between the two germline ends. The DNA of the CDR3 is TGTGCCAGCAGCTTATGGGGGGACGAGCAGTACTTC. Its protein product is CASSLWGDEQYF.

The chain joins TRBV5-1 to TRBJ1-6; 10 bases agree with TRBD1. The CDR3 consists of 17 residues. The junction had 8 bases not matched to a gene; V was cut back by 0 bases and J by 8 bases. Per the germline V gene, CDR1 is SGHRS and CDR2 is YFSETQ. The CDR3 region has the DNA TGCGCCAGCAGCTTGGGGCTGACAGGGGGCGCGGATTCACCCCTCCACTTT. Its protein is CASSLGLTGGADSPLHF.

The chain employs TRBV7-6 and TRBJ1-4; D is undetermined. The length of the CDR3 is 13 residues. CDR1 and CDR2 (germline): SGHVS, FNYEAQ. Trimming removed 1 base from V and 7 bases from J, with 7 bases in between. DNA of the CDR3: TGTGCCAGCAGCTTAGTGCGTCTTGAAAAACTGTTTTTT. It codes for CASSLVRLEKLFF.

The rearrangement links TRBV19 to TRBJ1-6; D remains ambiguous. V lost 5 bases, J lost 6 bases, and 11 bases lay in between. Germline V gene lookup returns CDR1 LNHDA and CDR2 SQIVND (reference sequence). The CDR3 has 14 amino acids. The CDR3 sequence is CASSAAVINSPLHF. CDR3 DNA sequence: TGTGCCAGTAGTGCAGCGGTCATTAATTCACCCCTCCACTTT.

The V call is TRBV5-1, the J call TRBJ2-2; the D gene is possibly TRBD2 (6 bases). Germline loops: CDR1 SGHRS, CDR2 YFSETQ. The CDR3 extends over 14 amino acids. Deletions cut 4 bases from V and 5 bases from J, with 12 bases between. The CDR3 loop reads CASSPGRETGELFF. The CDR3 DNA sequence: TGCGCCAGCAGCCCGGGGCGGGAAACCGGGGAGCTGTTTTTT.

The chain joins TRBV7-2 to TRBJ2-3; 8 bases map to TRBD2. CDR1 and CDR2 (germline): SGHTA, FQGNSA. This CDR3 is 16 amino acids long. V was clipped by 4 bases and J by 4 bases; unmatched bases: 10. CDR3 DNA sequence: TGTGCCAGCAGCTCCTACCCCGGGGGGGCATCAGATACGCAGTATTTT. The encoded protein is CASSSYPGGASDTQYF.

The chain is built from TRBV7-9 and TRBJ2-3; 8 nucleotides agree with TRBD2. The CDR3 is made up of 16 amino acids. CDR1 is SEHNR and CDR2 is FQNEAQ in the germline V gene (reference sequence). V gave up 5 bases and J gave up 4 bases; unmatched junction bases: 11. The CDR3 protein is CASSGGYGGDPDTQYF. As DNA, the CDR3 is TGTGCCAGCAGCGGTGGGTACGGGGGGGATCCAGATACGCAGTATTTT.

The chain has TRBV10-2 and TRBJ1-5; D uncertain. Germline CDR1 and CDR2: WSHSY and SAAADI. The CDR3 runs to 10 residues. The germline V and J ends were trimmed by 7 bases and 12 bases, with 10 bases remaining between them. The CDR3 reads CASIRNLQHF. The CDR3 nucleotides read TGCGCCAGCATTAGAAACCTCCAGCATTTT.

The count of this clone is one. V and J are TRBV6-6 and TRBJ2-5; TRBD2 aligns across 10 bases. After removal of 6 bases from V and 2 bases from J, the junction contained 3 bases not matched to a gene. This CDR3 is 14 amino acids long. The germline V gene encodes CDR1 MNHNY and CDR2 SVGAGI (reference sequence). Written as DNA, the CDR3 is TGTGCCAGCAGGGTAGCGGGAGGACAAGAGACCCAGTACTTC. Its protein product is CASRVAGGQETQYF.

The CDR3 coding sequence is TGTGCCAGCAGCGTGGGTAGCGGGGAGAACACAGATACGCAGTATTTT. Protein: CASSVGSGENTDTQYF. J is TRBJ2-3 and V is TRBV9; TRBD2 matches 8 bases. V gave up 2 bases and J gave up 2 bases; unmatched junction bases: 7. The germline CDR1 and CDR2 sequences are SGDLS and YYNGEE. The CDR3 consists of 16 residues. Drawing the rest from reference TRBV9 and TRBJ2-3, the complete variable domain is DSGVTQTPKHLITATGQRVTLRCSPRSGDLSVYWYQQSLDQGLQFLIQYYNGEERAKGNILERFSAQQFPDLHSELNLSSLELGDSALYFCASSVGSGENTDTQYFGPGTRLTVL.

This sequence joins TRBV5-1 and TRBJ1-1; TRBD1 agrees at 8 bases. The CDR3 is made up of 15 amino acids. The V and J ends lost 4 bases and 0 bases, in that order; junction bases with no gene match: 5. Germline assignment: CDR1 SGHRS and CDR2 YFSETQ. CDR3 nucleotide sequence: TGCGCCAGCAGCACGGACAGGGAAATGAACACTGAAGCTTTCTTT. It codes for CASSTDREMNTEAFF.